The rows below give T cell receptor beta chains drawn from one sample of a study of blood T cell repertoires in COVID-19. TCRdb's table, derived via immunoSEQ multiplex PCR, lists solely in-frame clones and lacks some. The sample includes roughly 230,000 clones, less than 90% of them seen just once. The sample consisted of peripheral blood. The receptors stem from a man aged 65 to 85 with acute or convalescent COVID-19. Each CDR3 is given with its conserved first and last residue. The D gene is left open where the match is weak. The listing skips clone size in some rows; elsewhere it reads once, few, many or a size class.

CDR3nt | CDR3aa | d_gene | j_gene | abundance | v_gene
TGTGCCAGCATCAAGGACAGGGAGAAAGCTTTCTTT | CASIKDREKAFF | TRBD1 | TRBJ1-1 | few | TRBV6-5
TGTGCCAGCAGCCTGTCGACAGGGGAGACCCAGTACTTC | CASSLSTGETQYF | TRBD1 | TRBJ2-5 | . | TRBV6-5
TGTGCCAGCAGTGACAATGAGGATACCGGGGAGCTGTTTTTT | CASSDNEDTGELFF | . | TRBJ2-2 | once | TRBV6-4
TGTGCCAGCACAGGACAGGGGAACACTGAAGCTTTCTTT | CASTGQGNTEAFF | TRBD1 | TRBJ1-1 | few | TRBV2
TGTGCCAGTAGTATTCGGGCGGGCCTGGACAATGAGCAGTTCTTC | CASSIRAGLDNEQFF | . | TRBJ2-1 | . | TRBV19
TGCGCCAGCAGCCGCCTCCCGGACAGGGCCGATCTACGCCAGCAGTACTTC | CASSRLPDRADLRQQYF | TRBD1 | TRBJ2-7 | . | TRBV5-1
TGTGCCAGCTCACCAGGGACAGGGGCGTATAGCAATCAGCCCCAGCATTTT | CASSPGTGAYSNQPQHF | TRBD1 | TRBJ1-5 | . | TRBV18
TGCAGCGTTGAATCTAGCGGTTCCTACAATGAGCAGTTCTTC | CSVESSGSYNEQFF | TRBD2 | TRBJ2-1 | . | TRBV29-1
TGCGCCAGCAGCTCTTACCTTCAAGGTCCGGGTACCTACAATGAGCAGTTCTTC | CASSSYLQGPGTYNEQFF | . | TRBJ2-1 | . | TRBV5-1
TGTGCCTGGGGACTAGCGGGAGAGACCCAGTACTTC | CAWGLAGETQYF | TRBD2 | TRBJ2-5 | once | TRBV30
TGTGCCAGTACCAGACAGATGAACACCGGGGAGCTGTTTTTT | CASTRQMNTGELFF | . | TRBJ2-2 | . | TRBV19
TGTGCCAGCATAGCGGAAAGCACAGATACGCAGTATTTT | CASIAESTDTQYF | . | TRBJ2-3 | . | TRBV27
TGTGCCTGGAGGGTGACAGGGGCTAGGAACACTGAAGCTTTCTTT | CAWRVTGARNTEAFF | TRBD1 | TRBJ1-1 | . | TRBV30
TGTGCCAGCAGCGTAGGCGGGCACGGGGCCAACGTCCTGACTTTC | CASSVGGHGANVLTF | . | TRBJ2-6 | . | TRBV9
TGTGCCAGCTCACGAAGCGGGGAAGAGACCCAGTACTTC | CASSRSGEETQYF | TRBD2 | TRBJ2-5 | . | TRBV18
TGTGCCACCAGCAGCCTATGGACTAGCGGTCACAATGAGCAGTTCTTC | CATSSLWTSGHNEQFF | TRBD2 | TRBJ2-1 | . | TRBV15
TGTGCCAGCAGTTTATCGGCGGGACAGAGCTCCTACGAGCAGTACTTC | CASSLSAGQSSYEQYF | . | TRBJ2-7 | . | TRBV28
TGTGCCAGCAGTTTATCGTCCGGGGACACATCCTACGAGCAGTACTTC | CASSLSSGDTSYEQYF | . | TRBJ2-7 | . | TRBV28
TGTGCCAGCACCTTAGGAGCGGGTAGCTCCTACAATGAGCAGTTCTTC | CASTLGAGSSYNEQFF | . | TRBJ2-1 | . | TRBV9
TGTGCCAGCAGCTCGTCGCGGGAGGGCACAGATACGCAGTATTTT | CASSSSREGTDTQYF | TRBD2 | TRBJ2-3 | . | TRBV7-2
TGTGCCAGTAGTACCACAGCATATAGCAATCAGCCCCAGCATTTT | CASSTTAYSNQPQHF | . | TRBJ1-5 | . | TRBV19
TGTGCCGGAAAAGAGGGCGGGAGTCTCTACAATGAGCAGTTCTTC | CAGKEGGSLYNEQFF | TRBD2 | TRBJ2-1 | . | TRBV30
TGCGCCAGCAGCCAACCACTCGGGGATGAGCAGTTCTTC | CASSQPLGDEQFF | . | TRBJ2-1 | . | TRBV5-1
TGTGCTAGTGGTTTGTTATTACAGGGCCAAGAGACCCAGTACTTC | CASGLLLQGQETQYF | . | TRBJ2-5 | . | TRBV12-5
TGTGCCAGCAGTAGTCCAGGGTATGGCTACACCTTC | CASSSPGYGYTF | . | TRBJ1-2 | . | TRBV6-2/TRBV6-3
TGTGCCAGCAGCATACTCGGGGGGACAGGGATTTCACCCCTCCACTTT | CASSILGGTGISPLHF | TRBD1 | TRBJ1-6 | . | TRBV11-2
TGTGCCAGTAGTATAGTACGGGACAGGGGGCTTAATCAGCCCCAGCATTTT | CASSIVRDRGLNQPQHF | TRBD1 | TRBJ1-5 | . | TRBV19
TGTGCCAGCTCCCTCGACCAGGCTGATACGCAGTATTTT | CASSLDQADTQYF | . | TRBJ2-3 | . | TRBV18
TGTGCCAGCAGTGTTTCCGGGACAGGATTCAACACTGAAGCTTTCTTT | CASSVSGTGFNTEAFF | TRBD1 | TRBJ1-1 | . | TRBV27
TGTGCCAGTAAACCAGGAACTAGCGGACCCTACGAGCAGTACTTC | CASKPGTSGPYEQYF | TRBD2 | TRBJ2-7 | . | TRBV19
TGTGCCAGCAGCTTGCTAGCGGGGAATGAGCAGTTCTTC | CASSLLAGNEQFF | TRBD2 | TRBJ2-1 | . | TRBV7-9
TGTGCCAGCACAACTAGCGGGGCGAACACCGGGGAGCTGTTTTTT | CASTTSGANTGELFF | TRBD2 | TRBJ2-2 | . | TRBV28
TGTGCCAGCAGTGTATCTGGGGGTAGCGGGAGTGTCAACGAGCAGTACTTC | CASSVSGGSGSVNEQYF | TRBD2 | TRBJ2-7 | . | TRBV2
TGTGCCAGCTCACCACCCGGGGGGCCCTACGAGCAGTACTTC | CASSPPGGPYEQYF | . | TRBJ2-7 | . | TRBV18
TGCGCCAGCAGCTATAGGGGGGGCTACAATGAGCAGTTCTTC | CASSYRGGYNEQFF | . | TRBJ2-1 | . | TRBV5-1
TGTGCCAGCAGTGGAGGACAGGGGGCCTACAATGAGCAGTTCTTC | CASSGGQGAYNEQFF | TRBD1 | TRBJ2-1 | . | TRBV25-1
TGTGCCAGCAGCGTACTAACAGCTAGCACAGATACGCAGTATTTT | CASSVLTASTDTQYF | . | TRBJ2-3 | . | TRBV9
TGTGCCACCAGTGATTTGGGGCTAGCTGGGAGTGAGCAGTTCTTC | CATSDLGLAGSEQFF | . | TRBJ2-1 | . | TRBV24-1
TGTGCCAGCACTGGGACTAGCGTCAACAGGGGGGAGCTGTTTTTT | CASTGTSVNRGELFF | TRBD2 | TRBJ2-2 | . | TRBV5-5
TGTGCCAGCAGCCACGCGGGAACGAACACCGGGGAGCTGTTTTTT | CASSHAGTNTGELFF | . | TRBJ2-2 | . | TRBV3-1/TRBV3-2
TGTGCCAGCAGCAGAAGGGGAGAGGGGGTGGCCCGGGAGACCCAGTACTTC | CASSRRGEGVARETQYF | . | TRBJ2-5 | . | TRBV7-2